A single sample is the source of the 17 T cell receptor beta chains below, sequenced in a study of cytomegalovirus exposure and HLA in healthy donors. The PCR employed 60 Vbeta primers together with 13 Jbeta primers. Using immunoSEQ multiplex PCR, the repertoire was profiled, and TCRdb retains in-frame clones only, with some absent. This sample has 150,000 or so clones; 8.5% to 10% occur once, and the top ten carry 1.8%. The sequencing sample was made of PBMCs. Receptor source: a man aged 45 to 65 in good health and CMV-seronegative.

This clone was counted a few times. This chain connects TRBV5-1 to TRBJ2-7; 11 bases align to TRBD2. V trimming: 4 bases; J trimming: 1 base; junction bases outside the gene matches: 4. The CDR3 has 15 residues. The V gene's germline CDR1 is SGHRS and CDR2 YFSETQ. CDR3 region: CASSPRTSGSYEQYF. The CDR3 nucleotides read TGCGCCAGCAGCCCAAGGACTAGCGGGTCCTACGAGCAGTACTTC.

DNA of the CDR3: TGTGCCAGTAGTATTACCGGGACAGGGGAGGGCAATCAGCCCCAGCATTTT. Its protein is CASSITGTGEGNQPQHF. This chain links TRBV19 with TRBJ1-5; 10 positions match TRBD1. The CDR3 runs 17 residues. V dropped 3 bases and J dropped 2; count of bases not matched to a gene: 7. The germline gives CDR1 LNHDA, CDR2 SQIVND (reference sequence).

This clone has just a few counts. The DNA of the CDR3 is TGCGCCAGCAGCCGGGGGGGTCCGAACACTGAAGCTTTCTTT. Protein product: CASSRGGPNTEAFF. This chain joins TRBV5-1 and TRBJ1-1; a possible D gene is TRBD1 (5 bases). V shed 4 bases and J shed 1 base, with 11 bases lying between them. Germline V gene data show CDR1 as SGHRS and CDR2 as YFSETQ. This CDR3 has 14 amino acids.

This rearrangement joins TRBV7-6 to TRBJ2-3; perhaps TRBD2 as D (7 bases). The CDR3 covers 15 residues. Deletions cut 6 bases from V and 0 bases from J, with 13 bases between. Looked up from germline, CDR1 is SGHVS and CDR2 is FNYEAQ. This CDR3 is CASSSAGASTDTQYF. The CDR3 nucleotides are TGTGCCAGCAGTTCCGCGGGGGCTAGCACAGATACGCAGTATTTT.

This clone was picked up a small number of times. The V and J genes are TRBV30 and TRBJ1-2; 8 bases map to TRBD1. The germline CDR1 and CDR2 sequences are GTSNPN and SVGIG (reference sequence). Losses at the gene ends were 5 bases for V and 5 bases for J; bases not matched to a gene: 10. The CDR3 extends over 14 amino acids. As DNA, the CDR3 is TGTGCCTGGGGTCAGGGGGCCGAGGGGTATGGCTACACCTTC. This codes for CAWGQGAEGYGYTF.

In this sample, this clone turned up a few times. The chain uses TRBV5-4 and TRBJ1-1; D is perhaps TRBD1 (5 bases). Germline assignment: CDR1 SGHNT and CDR2 YYREEE (reference sequence). The V end was cut by 0 bases, the J end by 1 base, with 10 bases between. The CDR3 has 15 amino acids. The CDR3 region has the DNA TGTGCCAGCAGCTTGGGGGGCAGCCCGAACACTGAAGCTTTCTTT. As protein: CASSLGGSPNTEAFF.

This clone was counted a few times. The chain employs TRBV28 and TRBJ1-1, with D perhaps matching TRBD1 (6 bases). V was cut by 8 bases and J by 11 bases, with 18 bases left in between. CDR1 and CDR2 (germline): MDHEN, SYDVKM. The CDR3 runs 12 residues. The CDR3, as DNA: TGTGCCAGCTTCAAACCCGAGGGGGTCGCTTTCTTT. This translates into CASFKPEGVAFF.

The chain recombines TRBV18 with TRBJ1-1, with 9 bases matching TRBD1. J lost 4 bases, V lost 3 bases, and 6 bases had no gene match. The CDR3 totals 15 residues. The germline V gene has CDR1 KGHSH and CDR2 LQKENI. CDR3 nucleotides: TGTGCCAGCTCACCTTCCCGGGACAGGGTCACTGAAGCTTTCTTT. This codes for CASSPSRDRVTEAFF.

V is TRBV6-5 and J is TRBJ1-1, with TRBD1 identical over 9 bases. V lost 7 bases and J lost 1; bases outside the gene matches: 7. CDR1 is MNHEY, CDR2 SVGAGI, per germline. CDR3 length: 15 amino acids. In DNA form, the CDR3 reads TGTGCCAGCACCGGGGACAGGGTAAGGAACACTGAAGCTTTCTTT. Its translation is CASTGDRVRNTEAFF.

V is TRBV2 and J is TRBJ1-1, with TRBD1 as a possible D gene (5 bases). There are 14 residues in the CDR3. The V gene lost 6 bases and the J gene lost 5 bases, with 16 bases spanning the gap. The germline V gene encodes CDR1 SNHLY and CDR2 FYNNEI. The CDR3 sequence is CASSGGRGWTEAFF. The CDR3 bases are TGTGCCAGCAGCGGGGGGAGGGGTTGGACTGAAGCTTTCTTT.

The chain joins TRBV6-1 to TRBJ2-3; no definite D call. This CDR3 has 13 amino acids. Germline lookup yields CDR1 MNHNS and CDR2 SASEGT. Deletions cut 4 bases from V and 5 bases from J, with 10 bases between. CDR3 region: CASSARMEDTQYF. The CDR3 region has the DNA TGTGCCAGCAGTGCCAGGATGGAAGATACGCAGTATTTT.

This clone turned up a few times. The chain has TRBV5-6 and TRBJ1-2; 8 bases align to TRBD1. Germline CDR1 and CDR2: SGHDT and YYEEEE. With 4 bases clipped from V and 9 bases from J, the junction kept 23 bases outside the gene matches. The CDR3 consists of 18 residues. The CDR3 here is CASSPFFRTGPVKFRYTF. CDR3 bases: TGTGCCAGCAGCCCATTTTTTAGGACAGGGCCGGTGAAGTTTCGCTACACCTTC. Together with reference TRBV5-6 and TRBJ1-2, the CDR3 gives the full variable domain: DAGVTQSPTHLIKTRGQQVTLRCSPKSGHDTVSWYQQALGQGPQFIFQYYEEEERQRGNFPDRFSGHQFPNYSSELNVNALLLGDSALYLCASSPFFRTGPVKFRYTFGSGTRLTVV.

V usage is TRBV28 and J usage is TRBJ2-1; TRBD2 matches 7 bases. The CDR3 is 12 residues long. From germline, CDR1 is MDHEN and CDR2 SYDVKM. Losses at the gene ends were 4 bases for V and 10 bases for J; bases not matched to a gene: 4. CDR3 coding DNA: TGTGCCAGCAGTTGGGAGCGGGACGAGCAGTTCTTC. It codes for CASSWERDEQFF.

There are a few counts of this clone. The chain couples TRBV4-1 to TRBJ1-5, with TRBD1 as a possible D gene (5 bases). CDR1 MGHRA and CDR2 YSYEKL come from the germline V gene. The CDR3 is 15 amino acids. V was cut by 2 bases and J by 4 bases, with 12 bases left in between. The CDR3 is CASSQRGHSNQPQHF. The CDR3 DNA follows: TGCGCCAGCAGCCAAAGGGGCCATTCGAATCAGCCCCAGCATTTT.

This chain uses TRBV6-1 with TRBJ2-1; TRBD2 is a possible D gene (6 bases). This CDR3 spans 14 amino acids. Germline values: CDR1 MNHNS, CDR2 SASEGT. The V and J ends lost 6 bases and 3 bases respectively, with 12 bases between them. For the CDR3, the DNA is TGTGCCAGCAGCCCGACTAGGGGCTACAATGAGCAGTTCTTC. Protein product: CASSPTRGYNEQFF.

The chain combines TRBV6-5 with TRBJ2-6; 8 bases fit TRBD2. Germline CDR1 reads MNHEY; CDR2 reads SVGAGI. Unmatched junction bases numbered 4, after V lost 2 bases and J lost 7 bases. This CDR3 comprises 15 residues. The CDR3 is CASSYSRGGANVLTF. Written as DNA, the CDR3 is TGTGCCAGCAGTTACAGCCGGGGGGGCGCCAACGTCCTGACTTTC.

CDR3 coding DNA: TGCAGCGTTGGGGGGGTTGAGGATTCACCCCTCCACTTT. This sequence encodes CSVGGVEDSPLHF. The chain carries TRBV29-1 and TRBJ1-6; maybe TRBD1 (5 bases). V was pared by 4 bases and J by 8 bases, with 12 bases between. CDR1 is SQVTM, CDR2 ANQGSEA, per germline. The CDR3 is 13 residues long.